This T cell receptor (beta chain) was identified in a study of cytomegalovirus exposure and HLA in healthy donors. Study findings and constraints: Previous analysis showed most TCR beta V segments were productive about 90% or about 30% of the time. Later, an analysis showed that TCR beta chains associated with HLA were more clonally expanded than others that were equally common. Later on, an analysis showed TCR association rates differing by HLA locus, with DRB1 the most and HLA-C the fewest. A list of approximately 150 TCR beta chains associated with cytomegalovirus was given.

This clone showed up just once. Its specificity is unknown. This CDR3 is built from 15 residues. Losses at the gene ends were 6 bases for V and 4 bases for J; bases not matched to a gene: 8. Germline V CDR1 and CDR2: MDHEN, SYDVKM. Primers for the PCR totalled 60 Vbeta and 13 Jbeta. Clones were read by immunoSEQ multiplex PCR, and TCRdb kept only the in-frame ones, dropping some. The repertoire has about 140,000 clones, approximately 76% of them found once; the top ten carry less than 2%. The sequence derives from a man aged 40-50 years in good health and CMV-seronegative. Sequenced material: PBMCs. This sequence joins TRBV28 and TRBJ1-2; 10 positions match TRBD1. CDR3 nucleotide sequence: TGTGCCAGCAGGCCGTCCTGGGACAGGGGCTATGGCTACACCTTC. It encodes CASRPSWDRGYGYTF.